A selection of T cell receptor beta chains follows, all from one sample in a study of memory CD4+ T cells and cytomegalovirus serostatus. The table came from immunoSEQ multiplex PCR; TCRdb's copy has only in-frame clones and leaves some out. The sample lists 25,000 to 35,000 clones, 65% to 80% occurring once. Sequences were obtained from memory CD4+ T cells from blood. The receptors were sampled from an adult in good health and CMV-seronegative. Some clones in this sample may be carry-over from other donors' samples. The conserved cysteine and the conserved F or W are not part of the CDR3 here. The order of the fields is CDR3 length, V gene, CDR3 protein.

13 TRBV28 ASSETGGVSDTQY
15 TRBV5-4 ASSSAQGTPTNEKLF
10 TRBV1 TSRGLSLEQY
14 TRBV7-7 ASSLGNGRANEKLF
13 TRBV9 ASSATGASNQPQH
11 TRBV16 ASSRDSSYGYT
10 TRBV6-1 ASSERLGIQY
11 TRBV5-6 ASSFSPPNEQY
13 TRBV4-1 ASSQDVIRNTEAF
13 TRBV4-1 ASSPYLGITDTQY
11 TRBV29-1 SVELLAQNEQF
10 TRBV29-1 SVSPNNEKLF
11 TRBV7-2 ASSLETPYGYT
12 TRBV28 ASSLSSYNSPLH